The clone carrying this TCR beta chain was recorded many times. The antigen is unknown. Cells sorted as Tregs were CD4+, CD25+ and CD127-/low. V was clipped by 4 bases and J by 5 bases, with 15 bases between them. This CDR3 has 15 amino acids. After constant-region reverse-primer amplification, full-length variable regions underwent semi-nested PCR with Nested Universal Primer A. TCRdb reprocessed the 5' RACE reads with MiXCR, giving one entry per CDR3 protein. The table shows over 40,000 distinct CDR3 sequences, with about a fifth occurring only once. Study-level results: The larger-cohort validation was restricted to a single TCR beta V-J rearrangement rather than whole repertoires. In terms of TCR gene usage, tumor memory CD4+ T cells clustered together with blood and lymph node memory CD4+ cells, as well as with lymph node naive CD4+ cells. Greatest tumor Treg TCR overlap was with tumor naive CD4+ cells.

Sample: Tregs sorted from a lymph node. This sequence was found in a female donor with breast cancer. This sequence joins TRBV12-3 or TRBV12-4 and TRBJ2-4, with a possible D match to TRBD1 (5 bases). CDR3 loop: CASSSTQGGENIQYF. CDR3 DNA: TGTGCCAGCAGTTCCACGCAGGGTGGCGAAAACATTCAGTACTTC.